This T cell receptor beta chain originates from a study of T cell responses to AZD1222 COVID-19 vaccine. Using immunoSEQ multiplex PCR, the repertoire was profiled, and TCRdb retains in-frame clones only, with some absent. The sample lists over 30,000 clones, 88% occurring once. CDR3 length: 13 amino acids. V gave up 6 bases and J gave up 4 bases, with 13 bases separating them. Study-wide findings and caveats: Spike-specific TCR repertoires showed rising breadth and depth after two AZD1222 doses.

With respect to this clone: Its specificity is unknown.

The material was peripheral blood, obtained 28 days after the second dose of the MenACWY control vaccine. The chain carries TRBV12-3 or TRBV12-4 and TRBJ2-7; D is possibly TRBD1 (6 bases). This clonotype was sampled from an adult who received the MenACWY meningococcal vaccine as a control. The CDR3 protein is CASRRNQGYEQYF. CDR3 DNA sequence: TGTGCCAGCAGACGAAATCAGGGGTACGAGCAGTACTTC.